What follows are 9 T cell receptor beta chains derived from one specimen sequenced in a study of OX40 agonist ivuxolimab in advanced cancers. Only in-frame clones appear in the TCRdb table, and some are missing; sequencing was by immunoSEQ multiplex PCR. Here the sample spans about 83,000 clones, about 85% being singletons. The specimen was CD4+ or CD8+ T cells sorted from blood, collected in a trial of the OX40 agonist ivuxolimab. These receptors originate from an adult with an advanced solid tumor such as melanoma, head and neck, liver or kidney cancer.

This chain joins TRBV5-6 and TRBJ2-7; 8 bases map to TRBD1. CDR1 and CDR2 from the germline V gene are SGHDT and YYEEEE. CDR3 length equals 13 residues. Losses at the gene ends were 4 bases for V and 3 bases for J; bases not matched to a gene: 3. Here the CDR3 DNA reads TGTGCCAGCAGCCGGGACAGGTTCTACGAGCAGTACTTC. It codes for CASSRDRFYEQYF. The entire variable domain, with the rest obtained from reference TRBV5-6 and TRBJ2-7, is as follows: DAGVTQSPTHLIKTRGQQVTLRCSPKSGHDTVSWYQQALGQGPQFIFQYYEEEERQRGNFPDRFSGHQFPNYSSELNVNALLLGDSALYLCASSRDRFYEQYFGPGTRLTVT.

This CDR3 is CASSQPFGDPSPLHF. CDR3 sequence (DNA): TGTGCCAGCAGCCAACCTTTCGGGGACCCTTCACCCCTCCACTTT. This chain uses TRBV6-6 with TRBJ1-6, with D possibly being TRBD1 (5 bases). Germline CDR1 reads MNHNY; CDR2 reads SVGAGI (reference sequence). The CDR3 has 15 amino acids. The germline V and J ends were trimmed by 6 bases and 9 bases, with 18 bases remaining between them.

The rearrangement joins TRBV5-1 to TRBJ1-1, with 7 bases that match TRBD1. CDR1 and CDR2 from the germline V gene are SGHRS and YFSETQ. The CDR3 is 12 residues long. J was trimmed by 10 bases and V by 4 bases; bases with no gene match: 7. The CDR3 loop reads CASSLDRVGAFF. The CDR3 DNA sequence: TGCGCCAGCAGCCTCGACAGGGTTGGAGCTTTCTTT.

The gene calls are TRBV2 and TRBJ1-1, with D perhaps matching TRBD1 (6 bases). V shed 9 bases and J shed 11 bases, with 25 bases lying between them. There are 14 residues in the CDR3. Looked up from germline, CDR1 is SNHLY and CDR2 is FYNNEI. DNA of the CDR3: TGTGCCAGTTTGTGGGGGGGGCAAATCACCCGGGCTTTCTTT. Protein product: CASLWGGQITRAFF.

J is TRBJ1-4 and V is TRBV7-8; the D gene is possibly TRBD1 (6 bases). Germline V lookup: CDR1 SGHVS, CDR2 FQNEAQ. The CDR3 sequence is 17 residues long. V lost 1 base to trimming and J lost 0 bases, with 12 bases between them. CDR3 amino acids: CASSLDGGASTNEKLFF. The CDR3 DNA reads TGTGCCAGCAGCTTAGACGGGGGGGCCTCAACTAATGAAAAACTGTTTTTT.

This rearrangement joins TRBV4-2 to TRBJ1-2, with D possibly matching TRBD1 (6 bases). Germline CDR1 is LGHNA and CDR2 is YNFKEQ. The ends were cut back, 0 bases at V and 7 bases at J, with 18 bases in the middle. CDR3 length: 16 residues. The CDR3 region is CASSQDQGRGAFGYTF. The CDR3 DNA is TGTGCCAGCAGCCAAGATCAGGGGAGGGGGGCCTTTGGCTACACCTTC.

This clone was seen only once. V usage is TRBV7-2 and J usage is TRBJ1-1; no definite D call. This CDR3 region has 15 residues. The V end lost 4 bases, the J end lost 0 bases, and 12 bases lay between the germline ends. CDR1 and CDR2 (germline): SGHTA, FQGNSA. The DNA for the CDR3 is TGTGCCAGCAGCTCGCGGGCCGTTATGAACACTGAAGCTTTCTTT. Its translation: CASSSRAVMNTEAFF. Looking up the rest from reference TRBV7-2 and TRBJ1-1 gives the full variable domain: GAGVSQSPSNKVTEKGKDVELRCDPISGHTALYWYRQSLGQGLEFLIYFQGNSAPDKSGLPSDRFSAERTGGSVSTLTIQRTQQEDSAVYLCASSSRAVMNTEAFFGQGTRLTVV.

In its sample, this clone was seen once. The rearrangement uses TRBV4-3 and TRBJ1-3; D unresolved. Germline CDR1 and CDR2: LGHNA and YSLEER. V was trimmed by 3 bases and J by 0 bases, leaving 9 bases between them. This CDR3 spans 15 amino acids. CDR3 region: CASSQRQGSGNTIYF. In nucleotides, the CDR3 is TGCGCCAGCAGCCAGCGACAAGGCTCTGGAAACACCATATATTTT.

The chain couples TRBV2 to TRBJ1-2; D perhaps matches TRBD1 (5 bases). Germline CDR1 SNHLY, CDR2 FYNNEI. The germline V and J ends were trimmed by 1 base and 2 bases, with 8 bases remaining between them. The CDR3 is 14 residues long. CDR3 loop: CASSEGGGNYGYTF. The CDR3 bases are TGTGCCAGCAGTGAAGGGGGCGGAAACTATGGCTACACCTTC.